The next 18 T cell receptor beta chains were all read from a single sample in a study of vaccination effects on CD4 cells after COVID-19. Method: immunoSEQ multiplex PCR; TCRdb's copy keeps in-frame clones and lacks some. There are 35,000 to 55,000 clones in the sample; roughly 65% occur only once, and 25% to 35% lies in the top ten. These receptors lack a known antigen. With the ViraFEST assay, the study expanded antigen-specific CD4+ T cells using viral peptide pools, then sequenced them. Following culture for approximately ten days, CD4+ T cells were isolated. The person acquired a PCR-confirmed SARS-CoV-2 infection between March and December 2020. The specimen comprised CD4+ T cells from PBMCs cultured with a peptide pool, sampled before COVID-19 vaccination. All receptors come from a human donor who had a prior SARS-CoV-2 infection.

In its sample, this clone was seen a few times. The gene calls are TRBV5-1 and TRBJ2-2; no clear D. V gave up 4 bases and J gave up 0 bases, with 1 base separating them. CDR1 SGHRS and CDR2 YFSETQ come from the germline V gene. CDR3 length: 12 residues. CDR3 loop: CASSPNTGELFF. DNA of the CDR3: TGCGCCAGCAGCCCGAACACCGGGGAGCTGTTTTTT.

CDR3 sequence (DNA): TGTGCCAGTATGAGTATCAGAAGATATAGCACAGATACGCAGTATTTT. It codes for CASMSIRRYSTDTQYF. V gene TRBV19 combines with J gene TRBJ2-3; D remains ambiguous. The germline V gene encodes CDR1 LNHDA and CDR2 SQIVND (reference sequence). Trimming took 7 bases from V and 0 from J, leaving 17 bases between them. This CDR3 comprises 16 residues.

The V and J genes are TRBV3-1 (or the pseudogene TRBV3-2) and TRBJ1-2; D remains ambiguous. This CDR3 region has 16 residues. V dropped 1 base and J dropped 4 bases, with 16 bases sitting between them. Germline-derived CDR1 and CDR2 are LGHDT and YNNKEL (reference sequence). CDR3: CASSQVPRAGSYGYTF. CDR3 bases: TGTGCCAGCAGCCAAGTTCCGCGAGCGGGTAGCTATGGCTACACCTTC.

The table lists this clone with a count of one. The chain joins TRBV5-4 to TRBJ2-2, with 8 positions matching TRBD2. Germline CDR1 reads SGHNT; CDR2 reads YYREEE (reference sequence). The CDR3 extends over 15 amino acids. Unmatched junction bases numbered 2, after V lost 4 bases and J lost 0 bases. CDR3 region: CASSSGGTNTGELFF. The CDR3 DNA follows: TGTGCCAGCAGCAGCGGGGGTACGAACACCGGGGAGCTGTTTTTT.

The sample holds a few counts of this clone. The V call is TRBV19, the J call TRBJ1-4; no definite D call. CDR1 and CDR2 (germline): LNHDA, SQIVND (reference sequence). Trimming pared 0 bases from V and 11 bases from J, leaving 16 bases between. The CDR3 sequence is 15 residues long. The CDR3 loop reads CASSIDPQSVDKLFF. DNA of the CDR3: TGTGCCAGTAGTATAGATCCACAGTCAGTTGACAAACTGTTTTTT.

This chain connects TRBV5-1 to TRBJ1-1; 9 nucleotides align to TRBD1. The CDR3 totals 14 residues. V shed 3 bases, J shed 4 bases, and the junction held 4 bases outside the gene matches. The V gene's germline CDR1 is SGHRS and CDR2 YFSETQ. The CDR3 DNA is TGCGCCAGCAGCTCGGGACAGGGTGGCACTGAAGCTTTCTTT. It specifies CASSSGQGGTEAFF.

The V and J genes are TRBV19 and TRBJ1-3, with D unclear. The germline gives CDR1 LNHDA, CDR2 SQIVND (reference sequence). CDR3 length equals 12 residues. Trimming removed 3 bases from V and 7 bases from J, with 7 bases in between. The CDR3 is CASSIPSNTIYF. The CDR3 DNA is TGTGCCAGTAGTATTCCCTCCAACACCATATATTTT.

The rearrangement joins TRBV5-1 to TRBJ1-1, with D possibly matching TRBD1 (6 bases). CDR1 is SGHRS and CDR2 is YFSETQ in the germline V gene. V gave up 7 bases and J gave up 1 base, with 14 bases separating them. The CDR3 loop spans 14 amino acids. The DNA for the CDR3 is TGCGCCAGCTCGGACCAGGGGACGAACACTGAAGCTTTCTTT. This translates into CASSDQGTNTEAFF. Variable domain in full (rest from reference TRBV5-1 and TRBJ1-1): KAGVTQTPRYLIKTRGQQVTLSCSPISGHRSVSWYQQTPGQGLQFLFEYFSETQRNKGNFPGRFSGRQFSNSRSEMNVSTLELGDSALYLCASSDQGTNTEAFFGQGTRLTVV.

For the CDR3, the DNA is TGTGCCAGCAGCGGCCTGGGGGCTAGCGGATACAATGAGCAGTTCTTC. It is translated as CASSGLGASGYNEQFF. The rearrangement uses TRBV9 and TRBJ2-1; TRBD2 might be the D (7 bases). Germline V gene data show CDR1 as SGDLS and CDR2 as YYNGEE. The CDR3 spans 16 residues. Trimming removed 3 bases from V and 4 bases from J, with 17 bases in between.

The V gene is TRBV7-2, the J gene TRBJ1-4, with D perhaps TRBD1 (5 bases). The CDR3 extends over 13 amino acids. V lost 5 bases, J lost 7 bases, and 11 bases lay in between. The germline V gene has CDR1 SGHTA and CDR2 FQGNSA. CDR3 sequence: CASSPRGREKLFF. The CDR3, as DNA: TGTGCCAGCAGCCCTAGGGGACGTGAAAAACTGTTTTTT.

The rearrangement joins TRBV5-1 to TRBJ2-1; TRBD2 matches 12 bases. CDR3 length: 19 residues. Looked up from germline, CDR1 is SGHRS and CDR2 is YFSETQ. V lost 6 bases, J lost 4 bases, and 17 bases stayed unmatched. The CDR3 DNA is TGCGCCAGCACCGTTCGGGGACTAGCGGGTCACAGGGTTTACAATGAGCAGTTCTTC. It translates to CASTVRGLAGHRVYNEQFF.

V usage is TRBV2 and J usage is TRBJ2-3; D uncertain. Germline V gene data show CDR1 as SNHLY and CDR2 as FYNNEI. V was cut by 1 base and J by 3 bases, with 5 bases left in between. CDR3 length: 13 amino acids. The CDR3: CASSEGPTDTQYF. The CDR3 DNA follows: TGTGCCAGCAGTGAAGGCCCAACAGATACGCAGTATTTT.

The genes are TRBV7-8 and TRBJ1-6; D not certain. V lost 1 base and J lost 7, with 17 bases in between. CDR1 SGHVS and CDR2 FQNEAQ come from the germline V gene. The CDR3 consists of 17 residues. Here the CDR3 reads CASSLGIGSRGNSPLHF. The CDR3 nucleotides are TGTGCCAGCAGCTTAGGGATTGGCTCCAGAGGGAATTCACCCCTCCACTTT.

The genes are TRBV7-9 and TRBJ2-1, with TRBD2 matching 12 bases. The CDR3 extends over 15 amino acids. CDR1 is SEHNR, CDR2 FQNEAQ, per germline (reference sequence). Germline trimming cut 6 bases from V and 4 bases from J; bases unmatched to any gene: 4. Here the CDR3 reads CASREGLAGYNEQFF. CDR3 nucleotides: TGTGCCAGCAGGGAAGGACTAGCGGGATACAATGAGCAGTTCTTC.

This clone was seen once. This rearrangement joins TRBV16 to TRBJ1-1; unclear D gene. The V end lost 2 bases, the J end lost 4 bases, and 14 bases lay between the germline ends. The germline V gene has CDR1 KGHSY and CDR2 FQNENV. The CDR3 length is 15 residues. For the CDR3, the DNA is TGTGCCAGCAGCCAAATGGCGTGGGTTGGCACTGAAGCTTTCTTT. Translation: CASSQMAWVGTEAFF.

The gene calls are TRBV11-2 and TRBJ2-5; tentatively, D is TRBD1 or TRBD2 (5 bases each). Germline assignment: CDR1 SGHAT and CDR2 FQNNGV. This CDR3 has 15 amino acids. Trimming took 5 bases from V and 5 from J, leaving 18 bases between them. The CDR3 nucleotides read TGTGCCAGCAGCCCCATTGGGCAGGGCGGGGAGACCCAGTACTTC. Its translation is CASSPIGQGGETQYF.

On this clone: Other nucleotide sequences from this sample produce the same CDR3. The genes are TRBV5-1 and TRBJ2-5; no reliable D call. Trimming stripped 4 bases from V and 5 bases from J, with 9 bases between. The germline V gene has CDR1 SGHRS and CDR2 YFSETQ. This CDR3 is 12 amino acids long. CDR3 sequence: CASSPPGETQYF. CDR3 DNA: TGCGCCAGCAGCCCCCCCGGGGAGACCCAGTACTTC.

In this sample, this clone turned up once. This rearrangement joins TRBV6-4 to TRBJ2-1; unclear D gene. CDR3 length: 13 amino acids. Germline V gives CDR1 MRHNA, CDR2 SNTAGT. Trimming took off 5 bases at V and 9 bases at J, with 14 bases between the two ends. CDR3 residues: CASSLDGVGEQFF. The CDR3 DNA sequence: TGTGCCAGCAGTCTAGACGGTGTAGGTGAGCAGTTCTTC.